These 22 T cell receptor beta chains were sequenced from one sample in a study of blood T cell repertoires in COVID-19. The data were produced by immunoSEQ multiplex PCR, yet TCRdb's version contains in-frame clones alone and is incomplete. The sample holds more than 110,000 clones; roughly 80% are singletons and the top ten take roughly 9%. Sequenced: peripheral blood. The receptor source for this set is a woman aged 45-65 years with active or convalescent COVID-19.

The genes are TRBV2 and TRBJ1-3; no clear D gene. Germline V gene sequence: CDR1 SNHLY, CDR2 FYNNEI. The CDR3 runs 14 residues. The ends were cut back, 4 bases at V and 0 bases at J, with 7 bases in the middle. The CDR3 DNA is TGTGCCAGCAGTGTGGTCAGCTCTGGAAACACCATATATTTT. Amino acid sequence: CASSVVSSGNTIYF.

This chain uses TRBV29-1 with TRBJ1-1, with no clear D. Germline CDR1 is SQVTM and CDR2 is ANQGSEA. The CDR3 is 12 amino acids. Trimming shortened V by 4 bases and J by 6 bases, and 12 bases separated the two germline ends. CDR3 in amino acids: CSVAEDSPEAFF. CDR3 coding DNA: TGCAGCGTTGCTGAGGACTCGCCTGAAGCTTTCTTT.

The chain recombines TRBV4-3 with TRBJ2-5; D remains ambiguous. Germline V gives CDR1 LGHNA, CDR2 YSLEER. Trimming cost V 3 bases and J 1 base, with 9 bases left between them. There are 14 residues in the CDR3. The CDR3 reads CASSHRHSQETQYF. The CDR3 DNA sequence: TGCGCCAGCAGCCACAGACACAGCCAAGAGACCCAGTACTTC.

This sequence joins TRBV7-2 and TRBJ1-2, with 9 bases that match TRBD1. Germline CDR1 is SGHTA and CDR2 is FQGNSA. The CDR3 runs 15 residues. J gave up 0 bases and V 5 bases, and 4 bases lay outside the gene matches. CDR3 residues: CASSPGTGPNYGYTF. Here the CDR3 DNA reads TGTGCCAGCAGCCCCGGGACAGGGCCTAACTATGGCTACACCTTC.

The chain combines TRBV7-8 with TRBJ2-1; D perhaps matches TRBD1 (5 bases). The CDR3 is 11 residues long. Trimming pared 5 bases from V and 10 bases from J, leaving 9 bases between. The V gene's germline CDR1 is SGHVS and CDR2 FQNEAQ. Here the CDR3 DNA reads TGTGCCAGCAGCCCCCCAGGGGAGCAGTTCTTC. It codes for CASSPPGEQFF. Variable domain in full (rest from reference TRBV7-8 and TRBJ2-1): GAGVSQSPRYKVAKRGQDVALRCDPISGHVSLFWYQQALGQGPEFLTYFQNEAQLDKSGLPSDRFFAERPEGSVSTLKIQRTQQEDSAVYLCASSPPGEQFFGPGTRLTVL.

The V gene is TRBV5-1, the J gene TRBJ1-5; TRBD1 matches at 10 bases. Losses at the gene ends were 2 bases for V and 0 bases for J; bases not matched to a gene: 2. This CDR3 comprises 16 residues. Germline CDR1 and CDR2: SGHRS and YFSETQ. In DNA, the CDR3 is TGCGCCAGCAGCTTAGGGACAGGGGATAGCAATCAGCCCCAGCATTTT. This codes for CASSLGTGDSNQPQHF.

The chain is built from TRBV12-5 and TRBJ1-1, with 7 bases matching TRBD1. J gave up 3 bases and V 5 bases, and 3 bases lay outside the gene matches. CDR3 length: 13 amino acids. Germline V gene data show CDR1 as LGHNT and CDR2 as FRNRAP. The CDR3 DNA reads TGTGCTAGTGGTCAAACAGGGGACACTGAAGCTTTCTTT. Protein product: CASGQTGDTEAFF.

V gene TRBV6-4 combines with J gene TRBJ1-3; D may be TRBD1 (5 bases). The germline CDR1 and CDR2 sequences are MRHNA and SNTAGT. The length of the CDR3 is 15 residues. The V gene lost 10 bases and the J gene lost 0 bases, with 16 bases spanning the gap. CDR3: CANDHRNSSGNTIYF. The CDR3, as DNA: TGTGCCAACGACCACAGGAACAGCTCTGGAAACACCATATATTTT.

This clone has only a few counts. The chain couples TRBV19 to TRBJ2-4; D is perhaps TRBD1 (6 bases). The V end lost 1 base, the J end lost 0 bases, and 13 bases lay between the germline ends. The germline V gene encodes CDR1 LNHDA and CDR2 SQIVND (reference sequence). The CDR3 runs to 17 residues. CDR3 sequence reads: CASSIGQGNGAKNIQYF. The CDR3 DNA is TGTGCCAGTAGTATAGGTCAGGGGAACGGAGCCAAAAACATTCAGTACTTC.

The rearrangement uses TRBV30 and TRBJ1-4, with D possibly being TRBD1 (6 bases). Trimming pared 5 bases from V and 4 bases from J, leaving 11 bases between. Germline V lookup: CDR1 GTSNPN, CDR2 SVGIG (reference sequence). This CDR3 is built from 13 residues. The CDR3 nucleotides read TGTGCCTGGGCAGGGGTTGATAATGAAAAACTGTTTTTT. Its translation is CAWAGVDNEKLFF.

This chain uses TRBV16 with TRBJ1-1, with TRBD1 matching 7 bases. The CDR3 is 15 amino acids. V shed 4 bases and J 5 bases; nucleotides not matched to a gene: 10. The germline gives CDR1 KGHSY, CDR2 FQNENV. The CDR3 DNA sequence: TGTGCCAGCAGCCCCTTGGGACAGACGAAAACTGAAGCTTTCTTT. Amino acid sequence: CASSPLGQTKTEAFF.

V usage is TRBV11-2 and J usage is TRBJ1-1, with D possibly TRBD1 on 6 matching bases. Germline V lookup: CDR1 SGHAT, CDR2 FQNNGV. The ends were cut back, 6 bases at V and 4 bases at J, with 15 bases in the middle. This CDR3 has 14 amino acids. The CDR3 sequence is CASRRKGGLTEAFF. The CDR3 coding sequence is TGTGCCAGCAGGCGAAAGGGGGGGCTCACTGAAGCTTTCTTT. Looking up the rest from reference TRBV11-2 and TRBJ1-1 gives the full variable domain: EAGVAQSPRYKIIEKRQSVAFWCNPISGHATLYWYQQILGQGPKLLIQFQNNGVVDDSQLPKDRFSAERLKGVDSTLKIQPAKLEDSAVYLCASRRKGGLTEAFFGQGTRLTVV.

The chain couples TRBV6-6 to TRBJ2-1; 12 nucleotides align to TRBD2. Germline assignment: CDR1 MNHNY and CDR2 SVGAGI (reference sequence). Trimming took 8 bases from V and 7 from J; bases not matched to a gene: 9. CDR3 length: 15 amino acids. CDR3 nucleotides: TGTGCCAGCTGTAGAACTAGCGGGGGGTGGAATGAGCAGTTCTTC. Encoded protein: CASCRTSGGWNEQFF.

V usage is TRBV4-2 and J usage is TRBJ2-1, with 7 positions matching TRBD2. CDR3 length equals 15 residues. The germline V gene encodes CDR1 LGHNA and CDR2 YNFKEQ. Germline trimming cut 2 bases from V and 10 bases from J; bases unmatched to any gene: 11. CDR3 in DNA: TGTGCCAGCAGCCAACCTCGGGGGGAAAGGGGAGAGCAGTTCTTC. Its translation: CASSQPRGERGEQFF.

The chain has TRBV2 and TRBJ1-2; D gene unclear. The CDR3 has 15 amino acids. V shed 0 bases and J shed 3 bases, with 11 bases lying between them. CDR1 SNHLY and CDR2 FYNNEI come from the germline V gene. The CDR3 spells CASSEARGNDYGYTF. DNA of the CDR3: TGTGCCAGCAGTGAAGCGCGAGGGAACGACTATGGCTACACCTTC.

The V call is TRBV4-2, the J call TRBJ2-2, with TRBD2 identical over 14 bases. This CDR3 comprises 17 residues. With V trimmed by 6 bases and J by 5 bases, 8 bases remained unmatched. Germline V gene data show CDR1 as LGHNA and CDR2 as YNFKEQ. CDR3 region: CASRRSGTSGRTGELFF. The CDR3 nucleotides read TGTGCCAGCAGACGTTCCGGGACTAGCGGGAGAACCGGGGAGCTGTTTTTT.

This clone appeared a single time. The V and J genes are TRBV29-1 and TRBJ2-4, with no clear D. The CDR3 extends over 13 amino acids. Trimming stripped 2 bases from V and 2 bases from J, with 7 bases between. Germline V gene lookup returns CDR1 SQVTM and CDR2 ANQGSEA. The CDR3 protein is CSVERTTKNIQYF. CDR3 nucleotides: TGCAGCGTTGAACGCACAACCAAAAACATTCAGTACTTC.

This chain links TRBV7-9 with TRBJ1-2; D is uncertain. The V gene's germline CDR1 is SEHNR and CDR2 FQNEAQ (reference sequence). V dropped 0 bases and J dropped 4 bases, with 12 bases sitting between them. CDR3 size: 15 residues. The CDR3 DNA reads as TGTGCCAGCAGCTTAGCGCCGGGGTTAGCCTATGGCTACACCTTC. It encodes CASSLAPGLAYGYTF. The full variable domain, in which reference TRBV7-9 and TRBJ1-2 provide the parts outside the CDR3, is DTGVSQNPRHKITKRGQNVTFRCDPISEHNRLYWYRQTLGQGPEFLTYFQNEAQLEKSRLLSDRFSAERPKGSFSTLEIQRTEQGDSAMYLCASSLAPGLAYGYTFGSGTRLTVV.

The chain recombines TRBV7-9 with TRBJ2-1; tentatively, D is TRBD1 (6 bases). The V end lost 5 bases, the J end lost 9 bases, and 17 bases lay between the germline ends. Germline V gives CDR1 SEHNR, CDR2 FQNEAQ (reference sequence). The CDR3 is 14 residues long. The CDR3 nucleotides are TGTGCCAGCAGCCATCACCAGGGGTGGGGTGAGCAGTTCTTC. It encodes CASSHHQGWGEQFF.

There are a few counts of this clone. Here the CDR3 DNA reads TGTGCCAGCAGTCCACAGGGGGTAGGGGAGCAGTTCTTC. Translation gives CASSPQGVGEQFF. The V and J genes are TRBV28 and TRBJ2-1; TRBD1 matches 8 bases. The CDR3 runs 13 residues. With 5 bases clipped from V and 10 bases from J, the junction kept 7 bases outside the gene matches. Germline V gene lookup returns CDR1 MDHEN and CDR2 SYDVKM.

This clone came up many times. The V and J genes are TRBV14 and TRBJ2-2, with D perhaps TRBD1 (6 bases). In germline, CDR1 is SGHDN, CDR2 FVKESK. CDR3 length equals 13 residues. V gave up 6 bases and J gave up 7 bases, with 12 bases separating them. CDR3 sequence: CASSRQAVGELFF. The CDR3 DNA sequence: TGTGCCAGCAGTCGACAGGCCGTCGGGGAGCTGTTTTTT.

The rearrangement uses TRBV28 and TRBJ2-7; 7 bases line up with TRBD1. CDR3 length: 13 residues. Trimming cost V 8 bases and J 0 bases; bases outside gene matches: 4. CDR1 MDHEN and CDR2 SYDVKM come from the germline V gene. CDR3 in amino acids: CASLGQTSYEQYF. The CDR3 DNA reads as TGTGCCAGCCTGGGACAGACCTCCTACGAGCAGTACTTC.